This is a list of T cell receptor beta chains from one sample in a study of T cells after yellow fever vaccination. TCRdb reprocessed the 5' RACE reads with MiXCR, giving one entry per CDR3 protein. The table has a few hundred thousand distinct CDR3 sequences, about a sixth seen once. Sequencing was performed on PBMCs, taken about 5 days after the first yellow fever vaccination. The receptors derive from a man between 18 and 29 years old who received the YFV17D yellow fever vaccine. CDR3s include the opening cysteine and the closing phenylalanine or tryptophan. A D gene is named only where the DNA matches it firmly. Not all rows give a size; the values are once, few, many and, for expanded clones, a class.

J: TRBJ2-5; D: .; size: .; V: TRBV7-2; DNA: TGTGCCAGCAGCTTAGTTGAGCAGTCATCTCCTCGGGAGACCCAGTACTTC; CDR3: CASSLVEQSSPRETQYF
J: TRBJ2-1; D: TRBD1; size: .; V: TRBV11-1; DNA: TGTGCCAGCAGCGACCGGGACAGTTCGCGTGAGCAGTTCTTC; CDR3: CASSDRDSSREQFF
J: TRBJ1-2; D: .; size: .; V: TRBV13; DNA: TGTGCCAGCAGCTCACAGGGTTTGGGGGACTATGGCTACACCTTC; CDR3: CASSSQGLGDYGYTF
J: TRBJ2-5; D: .; size: few; V: TRBV5-1; DNA: TGCGCCAGCAGCTTGGCCGGAGGCACCACGGGGGAGACCCAGTACTTC; CDR3: CASSLAGGTTGETQYF
J: TRBJ2-3; D: .; size: many; V: TRBV27; DNA: TGTGCCAGCAGCCGGGGGGCCGGTCTTACAGATACGCAGTATTTT; CDR3: CASSRGAGLTDTQYF
J: TRBJ2-3; D: TRBD2; size: .; V: TRBV5-1; DNA: TGCGCCAGCAGCCCTAGCGGGGGGGCCTCCCCCACAGATACGCAGTATTTT; CDR3: CASSPSGGASPTDTQYF
J: TRBJ2-7; D: .; size: .; V: TRBV5-1; DNA: TGCGCCAGCAGCAAGGGGGGGTACTTTCCCTACGAGCAGTACTTC; CDR3: CASSKGGYFPYEQYF
J: TRBJ2-5; D: TRBD1; size: many; V: TRBV29-1; DNA: TGCAGCGTTCTATGGACAGGGGACCAAGAGACCCAGTACTTC; CDR3: CSVLWTGDQETQYF
J: TRBJ1-2; D: .; size: many; V: TRBV3-1; DNA: TGTGCCAGCAGCCAAGATGGCGGCTACACCTTC; CDR3: CASSQDGGYTF
J: TRBJ2-2; D: TRBD2; size: few; V: TRBV10-3; DNA: TGTGCCACCGGACTAGCGGGGAACACCGGGGAGCTGTTTTTT; CDR3: CATGLAGNTGELFF
J: TRBJ2-2; D: TRBD1; size: .; V: TRBV5-6; DNA: TGTGCCAGCAGCTCAACAGGGGCCTCGAACACCGGGGAGCTGTTTTTT; CDR3: CASSSTGASNTGELFF
J: TRBJ2-7; D: .; size: few; V: TRBV14; DNA: TGTGCCAGCAGCCAGTACTACGAGCAGTACTTC; CDR3: CASSQYYEQYF
J: TRBJ1-2; D: .; size: .; V: TRBV4-3; DNA: TGCGCCAGCAGCCTAGTCGGACAGAGCCTTCACTATGGCTACACCTTC; CDR3: CASSLVGQSLHYGYTF
J: TRBJ2-3; D: TRBD2; size: few; V: TRBV18; DNA: TGTGCCAGCCAAGCCCCGACTAGCGGGGGTATAACAGATACGCAGTATTTT; CDR3: CASQAPTSGGITDTQYF
J: TRBJ2-3; D: TRBD2; size: .; V: TRBV5-1; DNA: TGCGCCAGCAGCCAGGGACTAGCGGGGGGGCTTGATACGCAGTATTTT; CDR3: CASSQGLAGGLDTQYF
J: TRBJ1-4; D: .; size: few; V: TRBV20-1; DNA: TGCAGTGCTAGGGGGCTCGTGGGAGGGGGTGAAAAACTGTTTTTT; CDR3: CSARGLVGGGEKLFF
J: TRBJ2-4; D: .; size: .; V: TRBV10-2; DNA: TGCGCCAGCAGTGAAACAGGGTTACTAGCCAAAAACATTCAGTACTTC; CDR3: CASSETGLLAKNIQYF
J: TRBJ2-5; D: .; size: few; V: TRBV7-2; DNA: TGTGCCAGCAGCAAAGACATCATCGGGACCCAGTACTTC; CDR3: CASSKDIIGTQYF
J: TRBJ2-5; D: .; size: few; V: TRBV20-1; DNA: TGCAGTGCTAGCGGGGGAGGGGGGACCCAGTACTTC; CDR3: CSASGGGGTQYF
J: TRBJ1-1; D: .; size: once; V: TRBV5-4; DNA: TGTGCCAGCAGCTGGGGGGGGTCAATGAACACTGAAGCTTTCTTT; CDR3: CASSWGGSMNTEAFF
J: TRBJ2-1; D: .; size: few; V: TRBV29-1; DNA: TGCAGCTTCTATAGGCGGACACCGCCCTGGTTGAATGAGCAGTTCTTC; CDR3: CSFYRRTPPWLNEQFF
J: TRBJ1-2; D: TRBD1; size: .; V: TRBV20-1; DNA: TGCAGTGCGCCACAGGGGATGAACTATGGCTACACCTTC; CDR3: CSAPQGMNYGYTF
J: TRBJ1-1; D: .; size: few; V: TRBV27; DNA: TGTGCCAGCAGTTTAAGCGGTCGGGGTGGGGTGAACACTGAAGCTTTCTTT; CDR3: CASSLSGRGGVNTEAFF
J: TRBJ2-3; D: TRBD2; size: .; V: TRBV9; DNA: TGTGCCAGCAGCGTGGCTACCGGGACTAGCGGGGGAACTAGCACAGATACGCAGTATTTT; CDR3: CASSVATGTSGGTSTDTQYF
J: TRBJ2-2; D: .; size: .; V: TRBV11-1; DNA: TGTGCCAGCAGCTTAAGGGGAAACTCCGGGGAGCTGTTTTTT; CDR3: CASSLRGNSGELFF
J: TRBJ1-1; D: .; size: few; V: TRBV7-3; DNA: TGTGCCAGCAGCTCTTCACCCAGCACTGAAGCTTTCTTT; CDR3: CASSSSPSTEAFF
J: TRBJ2-1; D: .; size: .; V: TRBV5-1; DNA: TGCGCCAGCAGCTTTGTAAATCTAGACCCTGAGCAGTTCTTC; CDR3: CASSFVNLDPEQFF
J: TRBJ1-1; D: .; size: few; V: TRBV7-2; DNA: TGTGCCAGCAGCTTACGGCACGCCGAGCCTGAAGCTTTCTTT; CDR3: CASSLRHAEPEAFF
J: TRBJ2-3; D: TRBD2; size: few; V: TRBV12-3/TRBV12-4; DNA: TGTGCCAGCAGTTTCCAAGCGGGAGATACAGATACGCAGTATTTT; CDR3: CASSFQAGDTDTQYF
J: TRBJ1-1; D: TRBD1; size: .; V: TRBV5-1; DNA: TGCGCCAGCAGCCTGGGGACAGACTCCGAAGCTTTCTTT; CDR3: CASSLGTDSEAFF
J: TRBJ2-2; D: TRBD1; size: many; V: TRBV5-1; DNA: TGCGCCAGCAGCTTGGTAGGGACAGCGAACACCGGGGAGCTGTTTTTT; CDR3: CASSLVGTANTGELFF
J: TRBJ1-1; D: TRBD1; size: .; V: TRBV7-2; DNA: TGTGCCAGCAGCGTAAGGGTGACAGGGTACAACACTGAAGCTTTCTTT; CDR3: CASSVRVTGYNTEAFF
J: TRBJ2-7; D: TRBD1; size: few; V: TRBV20-1; DNA: TGCAGTGCCACAGACAGGGTCGACTACGAGCAGTACTTC; CDR3: CSATDRVDYEQYF
J: TRBJ2-3; D: .; size: many; V: TRBV18; DNA: TGTGCCAGCTCACTCGATTTAGGGCGCACAGATACGCAGTATTTT; CDR3: CASSLDLGRTDTQYF
J: TRBJ1-5; D: .; size: few; V: TRBV20-1; DNA: TGCAGTGCCCACGACTACCTCACGGGGAGCAATCAGCCCCAGCATTTT; CDR3: CSAHDYLTGSNQPQHF
J: TRBJ2-6; D: TRBD1; size: .; V: TRBV4-3; DNA: TGCGCCAGCAGCCCCGACCCGTCTCAGGGGGCCAACGTCCCGACTTTC; CDR3: CASSPDPSQGANVPTF
J: TRBJ1-4; D: TRBD1; size: few; V: TRBV5-1; DNA: TGCGCCAGCAAACAGGGGGAGGAAAAACTGTTTTTT; CDR3: CASKQGEEKLFF
J: TRBJ2-7; D: .; size: .; V: TRBV5-1; DNA: TGCGCCAGCAGAGAGGGACGGACGGGCCAGTACGAGCAGTACTTC; CDR3: CASREGRTGQYEQYF
J: TRBJ1-5; D: .; size: .; V: TRBV12-3/TRBV12-4; DNA: TGTGCCAGCACTCTAGGAGGGGGGATTGGCAATCAGCCCCAGCATTTT; CDR3: CASTLGGGIGNQPQHF
J: TRBJ2-5; D: .; size: .; V: TRBV20-1; DNA: TGCAGTGCTACGTCGCGGGTTCAAGAGACCCAGTACTTC; CDR3: CSATSRVQETQYF